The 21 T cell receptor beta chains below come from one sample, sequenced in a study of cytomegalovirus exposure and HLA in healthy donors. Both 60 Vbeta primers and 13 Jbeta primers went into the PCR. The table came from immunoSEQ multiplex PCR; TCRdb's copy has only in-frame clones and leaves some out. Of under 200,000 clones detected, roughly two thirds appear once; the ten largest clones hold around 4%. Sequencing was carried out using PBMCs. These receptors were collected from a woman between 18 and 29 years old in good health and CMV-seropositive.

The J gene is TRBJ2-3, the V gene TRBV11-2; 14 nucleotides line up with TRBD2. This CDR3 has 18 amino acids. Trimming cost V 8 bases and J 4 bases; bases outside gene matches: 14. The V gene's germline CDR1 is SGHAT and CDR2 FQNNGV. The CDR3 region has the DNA TGTGCCAGCGCCGGGACTAGCGGGAGTTGGTTTATCGCAGATACGCAGTATTTT. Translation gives CASAGTSGSWFIADTQYF.

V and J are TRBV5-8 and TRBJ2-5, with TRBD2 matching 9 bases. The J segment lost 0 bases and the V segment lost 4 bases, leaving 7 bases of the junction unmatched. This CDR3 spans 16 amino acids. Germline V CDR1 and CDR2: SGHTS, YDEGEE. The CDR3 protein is CASSLPAGGYQETQYF. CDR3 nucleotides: TGTGCCAGCAGCCTTCCGGCGGGAGGGTACCAAGAGACCCAGTACTTC.

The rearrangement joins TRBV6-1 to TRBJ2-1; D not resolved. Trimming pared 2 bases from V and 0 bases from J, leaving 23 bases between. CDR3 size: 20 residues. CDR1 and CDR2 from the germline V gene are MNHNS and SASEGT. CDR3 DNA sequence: TGTGCCAGCAGTGAACCCGAATTGCATCGATCCTTCAGCTCCTACAATGAGCAGTTCTTC. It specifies CASSEPELHRSFSSYNEQFF.

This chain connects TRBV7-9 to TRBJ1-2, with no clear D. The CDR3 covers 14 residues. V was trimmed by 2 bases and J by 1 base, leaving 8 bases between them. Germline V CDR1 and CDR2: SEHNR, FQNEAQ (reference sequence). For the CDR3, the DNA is TGTGCCAGCAGCTTAACTGGACTTAACTATGGCTACACCTTC. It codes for CASSLTGLNYGYTF.

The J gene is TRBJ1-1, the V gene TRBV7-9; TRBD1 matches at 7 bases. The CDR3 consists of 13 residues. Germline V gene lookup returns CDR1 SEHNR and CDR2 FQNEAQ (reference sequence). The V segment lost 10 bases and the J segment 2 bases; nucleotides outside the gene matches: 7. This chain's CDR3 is CANTGEINTEAFF. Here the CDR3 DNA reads TGTGCCAACACAGGGGAAATAAACACTGAAGCTTTCTTT.

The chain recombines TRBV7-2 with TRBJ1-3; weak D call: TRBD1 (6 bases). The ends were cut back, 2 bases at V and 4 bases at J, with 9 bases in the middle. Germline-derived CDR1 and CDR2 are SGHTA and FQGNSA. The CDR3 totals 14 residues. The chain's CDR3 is CASSLKGGGNTIYF. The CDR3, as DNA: TGTGCCAGCAGCTTAAAAGGGGGAGGAAACACCATATATTTT.

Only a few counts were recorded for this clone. Written as DNA, the CDR3 is TGCGCCAGCATACTAAAATACGAGCAGTACTTC. Translated: CASILKYEQYF. The V gene is TRBV5-1, the J gene TRBJ2-7; no clear D. Germline-derived CDR1 and CDR2 are SGHRS and YFSETQ. There are 11 residues in the CDR3. V lost 6 bases, J lost 4 bases, and 8 bases lay in between.

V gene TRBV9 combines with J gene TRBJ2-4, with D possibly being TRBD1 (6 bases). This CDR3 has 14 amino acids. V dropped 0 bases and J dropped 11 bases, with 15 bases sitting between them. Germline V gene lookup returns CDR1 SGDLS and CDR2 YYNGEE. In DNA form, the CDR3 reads TGTGCCAGCAGCGTAGGCCGGGACATCAACGTTCAGTACTTC. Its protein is CASSVGRDINVQYF.

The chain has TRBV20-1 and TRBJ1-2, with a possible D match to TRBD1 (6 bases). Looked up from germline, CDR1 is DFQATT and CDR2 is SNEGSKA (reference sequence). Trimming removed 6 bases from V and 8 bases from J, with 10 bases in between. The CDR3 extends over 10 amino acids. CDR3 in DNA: TGCAGTGCCAACAGGGTAGGCTACACCTTC. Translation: CSANRVGYTF.

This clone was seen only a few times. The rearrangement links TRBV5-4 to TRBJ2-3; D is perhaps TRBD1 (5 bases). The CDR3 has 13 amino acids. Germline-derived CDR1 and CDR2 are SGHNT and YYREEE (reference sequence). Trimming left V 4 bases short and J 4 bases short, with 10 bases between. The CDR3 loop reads CASSPTGSDTQYF. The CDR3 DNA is TGTGCCAGCAGCCCTACAGGATCAGATACGCAGTATTTT. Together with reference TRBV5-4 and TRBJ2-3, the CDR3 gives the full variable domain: ETGVTQSPTHLIKTRGQQVTLRCSSQSGHNTVSWYQQALGQGPQFIFQYYREEENGRGNFPPRFSGLQFPNYSSELNVNALELDDSALYLCASSPTGSDTQYFGPGTRLTVL.

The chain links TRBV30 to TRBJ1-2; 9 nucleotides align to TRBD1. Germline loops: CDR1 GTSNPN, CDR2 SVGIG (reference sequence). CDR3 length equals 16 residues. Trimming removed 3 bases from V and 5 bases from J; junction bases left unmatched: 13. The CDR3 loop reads CAWRGNRGLDEYGYTF. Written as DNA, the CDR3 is TGTGCCTGGAGGGGAAACAGGGGGCTCGATGAGTATGGCTACACCTTC.

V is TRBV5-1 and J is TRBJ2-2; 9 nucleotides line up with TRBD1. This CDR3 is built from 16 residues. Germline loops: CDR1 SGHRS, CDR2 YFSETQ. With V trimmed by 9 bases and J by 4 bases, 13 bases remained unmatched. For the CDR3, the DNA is TGCGCCACCGGGGAAGACAGGGGGTTTGTCACCGGGGAGCTGTTTTTT. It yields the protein CATGEDRGFVTGELFF.

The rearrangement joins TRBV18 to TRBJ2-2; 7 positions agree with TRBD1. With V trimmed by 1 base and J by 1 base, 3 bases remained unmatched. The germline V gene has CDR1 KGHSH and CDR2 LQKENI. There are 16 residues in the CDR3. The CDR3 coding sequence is TGTGCCAGCTCACCACTCCGGACAGGGAACACCGGGGAGCTGTTTTTT. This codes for CASSPLRTGNTGELFF.

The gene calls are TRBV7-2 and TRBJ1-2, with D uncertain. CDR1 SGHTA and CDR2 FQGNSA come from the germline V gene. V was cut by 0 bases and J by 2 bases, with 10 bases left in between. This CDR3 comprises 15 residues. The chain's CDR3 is CASSLAWRSNYGYTF. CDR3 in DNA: TGTGCCAGCAGCTTAGCGTGGAGGTCAAACTATGGCTACACCTTC.

This CDR3 reads CASSTTLNWGGSNEQFF. The CDR3 nucleotides are TGTGCCAGTAGTACTACCCTTAACTGGGGGGGAAGCAATGAGCAGTTCTTC. The chain joins TRBV19 to TRBJ2-1; 7 bases fit TRBD2. Germline-derived CDR1 and CDR2 are LNHDA and SQIVND (reference sequence). Unmatched junction bases numbered 15, after V lost 4 bases and J lost 6 bases. The CDR3 consists of 17 residues.

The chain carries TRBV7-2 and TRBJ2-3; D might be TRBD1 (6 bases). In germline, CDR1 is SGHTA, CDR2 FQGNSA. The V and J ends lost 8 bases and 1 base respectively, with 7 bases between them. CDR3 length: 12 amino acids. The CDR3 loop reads CASWTGTDTQYF. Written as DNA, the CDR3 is TGTGCCAGCTGGACAGGCACAGATACGCAGTATTTT.

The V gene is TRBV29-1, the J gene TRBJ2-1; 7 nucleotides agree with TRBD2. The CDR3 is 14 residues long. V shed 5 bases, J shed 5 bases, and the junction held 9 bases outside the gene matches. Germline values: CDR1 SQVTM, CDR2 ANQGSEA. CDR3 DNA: TGCAGCGTTCGGGGGGATCCCTTTAACAATGAGCAGTTCTTC. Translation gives CSVRGDPFNNEQFF.

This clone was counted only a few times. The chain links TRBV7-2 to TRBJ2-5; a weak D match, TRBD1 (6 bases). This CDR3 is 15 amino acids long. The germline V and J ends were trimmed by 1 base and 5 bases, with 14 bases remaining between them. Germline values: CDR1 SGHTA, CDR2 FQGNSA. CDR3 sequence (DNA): TGTGCCAGCAGCTTAGTTGCAGGGGTAGGGGAGACCCAGTACTTC. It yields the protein CASSLVAGVGETQYF. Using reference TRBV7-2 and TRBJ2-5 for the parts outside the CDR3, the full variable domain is GAGVSQSPSNKVTEKGKDVELRCDPISGHTALYWYRQSLGQGLEFLIYFQGNSAPDKSGLPSDRFSAERTGGSVSTLTIQRTQQEDSAVYLCASSLVAGVGETQYFGPGTRLLVL.

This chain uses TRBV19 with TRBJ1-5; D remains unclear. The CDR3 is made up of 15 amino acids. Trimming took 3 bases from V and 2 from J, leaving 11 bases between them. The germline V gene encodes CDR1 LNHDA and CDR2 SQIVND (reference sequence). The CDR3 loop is CASSMSPGGNQPQHF. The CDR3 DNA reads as TGTGCCAGTAGTATGTCGCCAGGCGGCAATCAGCCCCAGCATTTT.

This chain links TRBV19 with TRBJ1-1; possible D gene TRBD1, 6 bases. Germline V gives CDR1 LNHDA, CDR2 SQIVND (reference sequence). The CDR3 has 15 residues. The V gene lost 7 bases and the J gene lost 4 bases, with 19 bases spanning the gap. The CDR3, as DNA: TGTGCCAGTATGTACTCCTGGGGAGGGGGCACTGAAGCTTTCTTT. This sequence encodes CASMYSWGGGTEAFF.

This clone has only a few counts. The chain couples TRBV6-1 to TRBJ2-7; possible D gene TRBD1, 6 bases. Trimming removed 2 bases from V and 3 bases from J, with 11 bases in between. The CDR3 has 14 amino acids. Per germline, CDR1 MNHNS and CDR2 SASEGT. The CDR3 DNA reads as TGTGCCAGCAGTGAATATGGGACAAACTACGAGCAGTACTTC. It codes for CASSEYGTNYEQYF.